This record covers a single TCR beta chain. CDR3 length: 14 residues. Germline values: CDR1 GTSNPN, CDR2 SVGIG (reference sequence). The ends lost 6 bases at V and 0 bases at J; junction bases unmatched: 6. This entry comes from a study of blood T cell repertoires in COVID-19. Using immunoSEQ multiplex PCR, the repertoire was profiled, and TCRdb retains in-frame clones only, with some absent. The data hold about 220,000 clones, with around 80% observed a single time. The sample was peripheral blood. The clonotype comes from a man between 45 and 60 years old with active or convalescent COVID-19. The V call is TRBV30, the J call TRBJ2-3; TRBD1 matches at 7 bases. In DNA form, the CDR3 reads TGTGCCTGCCCGAGGGGGCAGAGCACAGATACGCAGTATTTT. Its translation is CACPRGQSTDTQYF.